This T cell receptor beta chain was recovered during a study of cytomegalovirus exposure and HLA in healthy donors. The PCR had 60 Vbeta and 13 Jbeta primers. The repertoire was sequenced with immunoSEQ multiplex PCR; TCRdb's copy has only in-frame clones and lacks some. This repertoire shows 90,000 to 150,000 clones, roughly 60% found once; its top ten account for about 9.1%. This CDR3 has 15 amino acids. V shed 4 bases and J 5 bases; nucleotides not matched to a gene: 8. Germline lookup yields CDR1 SGHNT and CDR2 YYREEE (reference sequence). What was sequenced was PBMCs. This chain links TRBV5-4 with TRBJ1-2; 10 nucleotides align to TRBD1. This clonotype was obtained from a man between 40 and 49 years old in good health and CMV-seropositive. The CDR3 reads CASSRGGDRGYGYTF. As DNA, the CDR3 is TGTGCCAGCAGCCGAGGGGGGGACAGGGGTTATGGCTACACCTTC.